The 4 T cell receptor beta chains given below trace back to one sample, sequenced in a study of blood T cell repertoires in COVID-19. Some clones are missing from TCRdb's copy, which holds only in-frame ones; the method was immunoSEQ multiplex PCR. The sample holds some 200,000 clones, about four fifths seen once. Source material: peripheral blood. Every receptor here comes from a woman between 40 and 55 years old with acute or convalescent COVID-19.

The CDR3: CASAPGLALNEQFF. The CDR3 DNA follows: TGTGCCAGTGCGCCGGGACTAGCGTTGAATGAGCAGTTCTTC. The chain joins TRBV27 to TRBJ2-1, with 10 bases matching TRBD2. Losses at the gene ends were 9 bases for V and 7 bases for J; bases not matched to a gene: 9. Germline V gives CDR1 MNHEY, CDR2 SMNVEV (reference sequence). The CDR3 runs 14 residues.

The CDR3 region is CASSPLGTGRTNEKLFF. CDR3 in DNA: TGTGCCAGTAGCCCACTGGGGACAGGGCGAACTAATGAAAAACTGTTTTTT. The V and J genes are TRBV19 and TRBJ1-4; 9 bases are a match to TRBD1. Germline V gene data show CDR1 as LNHDA and CDR2 as SQIVND (reference sequence). This CDR3 comprises 17 residues. The ends lost 6 bases at V and 1 base at J; junction bases unmatched: 9.

The chain recombines TRBV5-1 with TRBJ2-1; 12 bases fit TRBD2. The V gene end was trimmed by 4 bases and the J gene end by 7 bases; junction bases not matched to a gene: 9. The length of the CDR3 is 16 residues. Germline V CDR1 and CDR2: SGHRS, YFSETQ. The CDR3 bases are TGCGCCAGCAGCCCAGGACTAGCGGGGCTTTATAATGAGCAGTTCTTC. Residues: CASSPGLAGLYNEQFF.

The table lists this clone with many counts. The chain couples TRBV7-9 to TRBJ2-7; D is unclear. CDR3 size: 14 residues. From germline, CDR1 is SEHNR and CDR2 FQNEAQ (reference sequence). Trimming removed 5 bases at V and 2 bases at J, with 13 bases between. CDR3: CASSPVRKPYEQYF. The CDR3, as DNA: TGTGCCAGCAGCCCTGTGCGGAAACCCTACGAGCAGTACTTC.